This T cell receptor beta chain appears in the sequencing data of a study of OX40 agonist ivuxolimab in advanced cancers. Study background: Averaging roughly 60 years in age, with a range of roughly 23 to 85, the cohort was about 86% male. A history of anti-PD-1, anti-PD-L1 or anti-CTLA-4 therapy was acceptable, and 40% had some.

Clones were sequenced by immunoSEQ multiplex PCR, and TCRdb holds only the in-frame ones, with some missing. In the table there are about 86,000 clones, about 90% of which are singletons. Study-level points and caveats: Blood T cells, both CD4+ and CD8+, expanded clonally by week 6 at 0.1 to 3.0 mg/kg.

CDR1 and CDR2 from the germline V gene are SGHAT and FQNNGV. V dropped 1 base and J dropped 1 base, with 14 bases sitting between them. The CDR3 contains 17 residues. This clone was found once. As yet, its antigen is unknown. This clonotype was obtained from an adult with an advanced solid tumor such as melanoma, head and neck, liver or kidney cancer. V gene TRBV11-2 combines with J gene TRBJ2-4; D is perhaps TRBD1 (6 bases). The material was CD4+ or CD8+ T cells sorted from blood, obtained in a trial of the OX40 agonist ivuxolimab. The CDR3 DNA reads TGTGCCAGCAGCTTAGTCGCAGGGGTATACGCCAAAAACATTCAGTACTTC. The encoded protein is CASSLVAGVYAKNIQYF.